This is a list of T cell receptor beta chains from one sample in a study of T cell responses to AZD1222 COVID-19 vaccine. Clones were read by immunoSEQ multiplex PCR, and TCRdb kept only the in-frame ones, dropping some. The sample holds around 86,000 clones, roughly 90% seen once. The sample was peripheral blood, taken on day 0 of AZD1222 vaccination. The receptor set was obtained from an adult in good health. Each CDR3 is given with its conserved first and last residue. The order of the fields is clone size, D gene, V gene, J gene, CDR3 DNA, CDR3 protein. D genes are given only for firm matches. Clone size, where shown, is once, few, many, or a class for clones that have expanded.

>NA|NA|TRBV3-1/TRBV3-2|TRBJ2-1
TGTGCCAGCAGCCCAGTCCATCTAAATGAGCAGTTCTTC
CASSPVHLNEQFF
>once|TRBD1|TRBV10-3|TRBJ2-7
TGTGCCATCAGTGACCCAGACAGGGGGCGAGGACTCGAGCAGTACTTC
CAISDPDRGRGLEQYF
>once|TRBD2|TRBV9|TRBJ2-7
TGTGCCAGCAGCGTAGGGCTAGCGGGGGGGAGTGCCTACGAGCAGTACTTC
CASSVGLAGGSAYEQYF
>NA|NA|TRBV2|TRBJ2-2
TGTGCCAGCAGTGATACAAGGACAGCCTACACCGGGGAGCTGTTTTTT
CASSDTRTAYTGELFF
>NA|TRBD1|TRBV29-1|TRBJ1-2
TGCAGCGTTAGGGACAGCGGTGGCTACACCTTC
CSVRDSGGYTF
>NA|TRBD1|TRBV5-4|TRBJ2-1
TGTGCCAGCAGCTTGGCCCGGACAGGGGCATTGAATGAGCAGTTCTTC
CASSLARTGALNEQFF
>NA|NA|TRBV5-4|TRBJ2-6
TGTGCCAGCAGCTTGGGAGGGCCAGGGGTGGCTGGGGCCAACGTCCTGACTTTC
CASSLGGPGVAGANVLTF
>NA|TRBD1|TRBV4-3|TRBJ2-7
TGCGCCAGCAGCCAAGCCCTGGACAGGCTGAACGAGCAGTACTTC
CASSQALDRLNEQYF
>NA|NA|TRBV6-5|TRBJ2-7
TGTGCCAGCAGGAGTCCCTCCTACGAGCAGTACTTC
CASRSPSYEQYF
>NA|NA|TRBV28|TRBJ1-2
TGTGCCAGCAGTTTCCGGGGGAGTGGCTACACCTTC
CASSFRGSGYTF
>NA|NA|TRBV7-9|TRBJ1-1
TGTGCCAGCAATTACCCGGCTTTCTTT
CASNYPAFF
>NA|TRBD2|TRBV5-1|TRBJ2-1
TGCGCCAGCAGCTTGACTAGCGGGGGTACCTACAATGAGCAGTTCTTC
CASSLTSGGTYNEQFF
>NA|TRBD2|TRBV5-8|TRBJ2-3
TGTGCCAGCAGCTTGGCCGGGGGGACCTCAGGAGATACGCAGTATTTT
CASSLAGGTSGDTQYF
>NA|NA|TRBV20-1|TRBJ2-7
TGCAGTGCCCCCCGGGCCTACGAGCAGTACTTC
CSAPRAYEQYF
>NA|TRBD1|TRBV5-6|TRBJ2-7
TGTGCCAGCAGCCTTGAGGGGGCTGACTACGAGCAGTACTTC
CASSLEGADYEQYF
>NA|TRBD1|TRBV3-1/TRBV3-2|TRBJ2-7
TGTGCCAGCAGCCCCGGGACAGGGGGCTACGAGCAGTACTTC
CASSPGTGGYEQYF
>NA|NA|TRBV3-1/TRBV3-2|TRBJ1-6
TGTGCCAGCAGCCAAGGGGGAGGGAGGGATTCACCCCTCCACTTT
CASSQGGGRDSPLHF
>NA|NA|TRBV11-2|TRBJ1-1
TGTGCCAGCAGCCCCTCACAAGAAGCTTTCTTT
CASSPSQEAFF
>NA|NA|TRBV2|TRBJ1-2
TGTGCCAGCAGAGGTAGAGGGGCAGGAGCTAACTATGGCTACACCTTC
CASRGRGAGANYGYTF
>few|NA|TRBV7-2|TRBJ1-2
TGTGCCAGCAGCCTGGACGAGTTTGGTGGCTACACCTTC
CASSLDEFGGYTF
>NA|TRBD1|TRBV3-1/TRBV3-2|TRBJ1-3
TGTGCCAGCAGCCAATGGACAGGGCCTGGAAACACCATATATTTT
CASSQWTGPGNTIYF
>NA|TRBD1|TRBV7-8|TRBJ2-2
TGTGCCAGCAATCCGGACAGGGTCACCGGGGAGCTGTTTTTT
CASNPDRVTGELFF
>NA|NA|TRBV6-2/TRBV6-3|TRBJ2-3
TGTGCCAGCAGCCCGACTATCATCACGAGGTATTTT
CASSPTIITRYF
>NA|NA|TRBV4-1|TRBJ2-7
TGCGCCAGCAGCCCGAGGGGAGGCGAGCAGTACTTC
CASSPRGGEQYF
>NA|NA|TRBV30|TRBJ2-3
TGTGCCTGGAGTTCAGGGTCGGCCCGTACGCAGTATTTT
CAWSSGSARTQYF
>NA|NA|TRBV5-6|TRBJ1-6
TGTGCCAGCAGCTTAAGCCGGATGGGGGGCCCCCTCCACTTT
CASSLSRMGGPLHF
>many|NA|TRBV4-1|TRBJ2-5
TGCGCCAGCAGCCCTCAGGTAGATGGCGAGACCCAGTACTTC
CASSPQVDGETQYF
>NA|NA|TRBV5-1|TRBJ2-5
TGCGCCAGCAGCTTGGAAAGGGCAGAGACCCAGTACTTC
CASSLERAETQYF
>NA|NA|TRBV11-3|TRBJ2-3
TGTGCCAGCAGCCTTCGAGGGGACGGCACAGATACGCAGTATTTT
CASSLRGDGTDTQYF
>NA|TRBD1|TRBV3-1/TRBV3-2|TRBJ2-3
TGTGCCAGCAGCCAAGATTGGCCCCACAGGGGTTTAACAGATACGCAGTATTTT
CASSQDWPHRGLTDTQYF
>few|TRBD2|TRBV18|TRBJ2-1
TGTGCCAGCTCACCACTTCCGACTAGCGGAGGAGAGCAGTTCTTC
CASSPLPTSGGEQFF
>many|NA|TRBV3-1/TRBV3-2|TRBJ1-2
TGTGCCAGCAGCCTACGTTGGAGTTACGGGAACTATGGCTACACCTTC
CASSLRWSYGNYGYTF
>NA|NA|TRBV5-1|TRBJ2-5
TGCGCCAGACCTATCTCCGAAGAGACCCAGTACTTC
CARPISEETQYF
>NA|NA|TRBV6-2/TRBV6-3|TRBJ1-5
TGTGCCAGCAGTATTTCAGCTCGGGGGAATCAGCCCCAGCATTTT
CASSISARGNQPQHF
>NA|NA|TRBV9|TRBJ1-1
TGTGCCAGCAGCGAACGTGGAACGACAGGCTTGAACACTGAAGCTTTCTTT
CASSERGTTGLNTEAFF
>few|NA|TRBV12-3/TRBV12-4|TRBJ2-7
TGTGCCAGCAGTTTGGGCTGGAGTTACGAGCAGTACTTC
CASSLGWSYEQYF
>once|NA|TRBV10-2|TRBJ2-7
TGCGCCAGCAGCGGGGATTCAAGGGCGGACAGCTACGAGCAGTACTTC
CASSGDSRADSYEQYF
>NA|NA|TRBV6-1|TRBJ2-2
TGTGCCAGCAGTGAAGGCAGAACCGGGGAGCTGTTTTTT
CASSEGRTGELFF
>NA|NA|TRBV7-2|TRBJ2-3
TGTGCCAGCAGCTTAGGAAGGGCCCCCACAGATACGCAGTATTTT
CASSLGRAPTDTQYF
>NA|NA|TRBV7-9|TRBJ1-3
TGTGCCAGCAGACCTGAACAGCGTTTTGGAAACACCATATATTTT
CASRPEQRFGNTIYF
>NA|TRBD1|TRBV11-2|TRBJ2-7
TGTGCCAGCAGCTTAGGTCAGGGGGCGCGCGAGCAGTACTTC
CASSLGQGAREQYF
>once|NA|TRBV6-2/TRBV6-3|TRBJ1-5
TGTGCCAGCAGTTACGAAGGGGTTCTTAAGCCCCAGCATTTT
CASSYEGVLKPQHF
>once|NA|TRBV19|TRBJ2-7
TGTGCCAGTAGTATAAAATGGAGTATTGGGTTCTCCTACGAGCAGTACTTC
CASSIKWSIGFSYEQYF
>NA|TRBD1|TRBV24-1|TRBJ1-2
TGTGCCACCAGTGACCATACGGGACAGGCCTATGGCTACACCTTC
CATSDHTGQAYGYTF
>NA|NA|TRBV5-1|TRBJ2-1
TGCGCCAGCAGCCAATCCAGGGGAAGCTACAATGAGCAGTTCTTC
CASSQSRGSYNEQFF
>NA|TRBD1|TRBV5-1|TRBJ1-3
TGCGCCAGCAGCTTTGGACAGGCCGCTGGAAACACCATATATTTT
CASSFGQAAGNTIYF
>NA|TRBD1|TRBV5-4|TRBJ2-5
TGTGCCAGCAGCTCCGAGTGGGGACAGCAAGAGACCCAGTACTTC
CASSSEWGQQETQYF
>NA|NA|TRBV21-1|TRBJ1-1
TGTGCCAGCAGCAGCCCGAGGGGCTGGAAGTTGGCTTTCTTT
CASSSPRGWKLAFF
>NA|TRBD1|TRBV4-2|TRBJ1-2
TGTGCCAGCAGCCAAGACATAGTAGGCGCAGGGGGCGGCTACACCTTC
CASSQDIVGAGGGYTF
>NA|NA|TRBV7-2|TRBJ1-5
TGTGCCAGCAGCTTGGGAGCATCCGGGAACAATCAGCCCCAGCATTTT
CASSLGASGNNQPQHF
>NA|NA|TRBV11-3|TRBJ2-5
TGTGCCAGAGAAAGGACCCAGTACTTC
CARERTQYF
>NA|TRBD1|TRBV6-2/TRBV6-3|TRBJ2-5
TGTGCCAGCAGTTACTGGTCCGGGACAGGCGTCCGAGAGACCCAGTACTTC
CASSYWSGTGVRETQYF
>NA|NA|TRBV2|TRBJ2-2
TGTGCCAGCAGTGAAGCGGGTTCTGGCCTGACAGCGACCGGGGGCACCGGGGAGCTGTTTTTT
CASSEAGSGLTATGGTGELFF
>NA|NA|TRBV4-2|TRBJ2-1
TGTGCCAGCCGTGCCATAGGGACCTACAATGAGCAGTTCTTC
CASRAIGTYNEQFF
>NA|NA|TRBV13|TRBJ2-4
TGTGCCAGCAGCCAAGACATGGCCAAAAACATTCAGTACTTC
CASSQDMAKNIQYF